This T cell receptor beta chain was recovered during a study of shared clonotypes between healthy human individuals. CDR3 length equals 13 residues. Trimming took 8 bases from V and 4 from J, leaving 15 bases between them. Germline lookup yields CDR1 MNHEY and CDR2 SVGAGI. An approximately 200 ng quantity of DNA, about 30,000 T cell genomes, went into the sorted-subset replicate PCRs. The method was immunoSEQ multiplex PCR; TCRdb's version includes in-frame clones alone and lacks a portion of them. The table has about 980,000 clones, more than 75% seen once. Sequences were obtained from memory CD4+ T cells sorted from blood. Subset reported: CD45RA-negative fraction. This TCR derives from a young man in good health. This chain joins TRBV6-5 and TRBJ2-7; D not resolved. The CDR3: CASAGDNIYEQYF. Here the CDR3 DNA reads TGTGCCAGCGCAGGAGATAATATTTACGAGCAGTACTTC.